This TCR beta chain was sequenced during a study of T cell repertoires in cytomegalovirus infection. Overall study: Both recently identified HLA-C-restricted and well-studied HLA-B-restricted CMV epitopes were used in the study. Findings and caveats of the study: The response measured ex vivo was dominated by TCR beta clonotypes (HLA-C-restricted and CMV-specific).

This clonotype occurred many times. The antigen is unknown. From germline, CDR1 is SGHTA and CDR2 FQGNSA. CDR3 length equals 16 residues. V shed 6 bases and J 8 bases; nucleotides not matched to a gene: 10. TCRdb independently ran MiXCR on the reads; one entry per CDR3 protein. This table holds 450,000 to 600,000 distinct CDR3 sequences, around a third found once. This clonotype originated in a human donor in good health (CMV status not recorded). Some clones in this sample may be carry-over from other donors' samples. The sequences come from cultured PBMCs, collected from culture after CMV antigen stimulation. This chain links TRBV7-2 with TRBJ2-1, with TRBD2 matching over 13 bases. CDR3 in amino acids: CASSPLGLAGKDEQFF. The DNA of the CDR3 is TGTGCCAGCAGTCCCCTGGGACTAGCGGGAAAGGATGAGCAGTTCTTC.